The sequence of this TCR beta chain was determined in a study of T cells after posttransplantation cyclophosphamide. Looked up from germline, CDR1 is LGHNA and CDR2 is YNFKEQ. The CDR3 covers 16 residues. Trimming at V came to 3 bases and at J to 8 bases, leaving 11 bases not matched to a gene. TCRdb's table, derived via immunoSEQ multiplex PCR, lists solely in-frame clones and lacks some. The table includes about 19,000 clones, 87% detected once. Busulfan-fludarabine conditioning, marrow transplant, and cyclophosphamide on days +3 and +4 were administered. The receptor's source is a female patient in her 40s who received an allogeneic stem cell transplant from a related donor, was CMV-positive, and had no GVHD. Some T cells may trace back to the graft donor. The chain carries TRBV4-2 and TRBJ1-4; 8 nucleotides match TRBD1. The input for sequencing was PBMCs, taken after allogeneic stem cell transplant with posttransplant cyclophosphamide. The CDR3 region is CASSQLADRDREKLFF. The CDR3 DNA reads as TGTGCCAGCAGCCAGTTGGCGGACAGGGATCGGGAAAAACTGTTTTTT.